Listed below are T cell receptor beta chains from one sample, sequenced in a study of cytotoxic CD8 clonotypes in ibrutinib-treated CLL. Clones were sequenced by immunoSEQ multiplex PCR, and TCRdb holds only the in-frame ones, with some missing. Found here are 30,000 or so clones, around three fifths of them singletons; the top ten hold 5% to 5.5%. Sequenced here: PBMCs, sampled before ibrutinib treatment. These receptors originate from a human donor with chronic lymphocytic leukemia. Each CDR3 is given with its conserved first and last residue. The order of the fields is D gene, J gene, V gene, clone size, CDR3 length, CDR3 DNA, CDR3 protein. D genes are given only for firm matches. Only some rows state a clone size, as once, few, many or a class for expanded clones.

d_gene: -; j_gene: TRBJ1-5; v_gene: TRBV2; abundance: once; len: 15; CDR3nt: TGTGCCAGCAGTGTTGGGGAGACCCAGAATCAGCCCCAGCATTTT; CDR3aa: CASSVGETQNQPQHF
d_gene: -; j_gene: TRBJ1-2; v_gene: TRBV29-1; abundance: once; len: 12; CDR3nt: TGCAGCGTTGAAGATCGTCCTCTAGGGTACACCTTC; CDR3aa: CSVEDRPLGYTF
d_gene: -; j_gene: TRBJ2-7; v_gene: TRBV10-3; abundance: -; len: 16; CDR3nt: TGTGCCATCAGCGAAGCCCCAGACTTCCCTTCCTACGAGCAGTACTTC; CDR3aa: CAISEAPDFPSYEQYF
d_gene: -; j_gene: TRBJ2-6; v_gene: TRBV5-5; abundance: -; len: 15; CDR3nt: TGTGCCAGCAGCTGGCAGGGTCCCGGGGCCAACGTCCTGACTTTC; CDR3aa: CASSWQGPGANVLTF
d_gene: -; j_gene: TRBJ1-3; v_gene: TRBV6-1; abundance: few; len: 15; CDR3nt: TGTGCCAGCAGTGAAGGGGATTTCGCTGGAAACACCATATATTTT; CDR3aa: CASSEGDFAGNTIYF
d_gene: TRBD2; j_gene: TRBJ2-3; v_gene: TRBV5-1; abundance: -; len: 18; CDR3nt: TGCGCCAGCAGCCTCAGGACTAGCTCTTTGGGGAGCACAGATACGCAGTATTTT; CDR3aa: CASSLRTSSLGSTDTQYF
d_gene: -; j_gene: TRBJ1-2; v_gene: TRBV5-1; abundance: -; len: 12; CDR3nt: TGCGCCAGCAGCTTGGATGGGCACGGCTACACCTTC; CDR3aa: CASSLDGHGYTF
d_gene: -; j_gene: TRBJ1-5; v_gene: TRBV5-1; abundance: -; len: 14; CDR3nt: TGCGCCAGCAGCTTGGGGGGACAAAATCAGCCCCAGCATTTT; CDR3aa: CASSLGGQNQPQHF
d_gene: -; j_gene: TRBJ1-3; v_gene: TRBV9; abundance: -; len: 10; CDR3nt: TGTGCCAGCAGTGGAAACACCATATATTTT; CDR3aa: CASSGNTIYF
d_gene: -; j_gene: TRBJ1-1; v_gene: TRBV19; abundance: -; len: 15; CDR3nt: TGTGCCAGTAGTATAGATCTTCGGTTGGGCACTGAAGCTTTCTTT; CDR3aa: CASSIDLRLGTEAFF
d_gene: -; j_gene: TRBJ1-2; v_gene: TRBV7-9; abundance: few; len: 14; CDR3nt: TGTGCCAGCAGCTTATCCAGAACTAACTATGGCTACACCTTC; CDR3aa: CASSLSRTNYGYTF
d_gene: -; j_gene: TRBJ1-5; v_gene: TRBV13; abundance: few; len: 16; CDR3nt: TGTGCCAGCAGCTTACGGGGTGGGGATGGGAATCAGCCCCAGCATTTT; CDR3aa: CASSLRGGDGNQPQHF
d_gene: TRBD1; j_gene: TRBJ2-7; v_gene: TRBV5-5; abundance: -; len: 15; CDR3nt: TGTGCCAGCAGCTCGACAGGGCTTAGCTCCTACGAGCAGTACTTC; CDR3aa: CASSSTGLSSYEQYF
d_gene: -; j_gene: TRBJ1-5; v_gene: TRBV27; abundance: once; len: 14; CDR3nt: TGTGCCAGCAGTTTTAGGGGTGAGAAGGGGGCCCAGCATTTT; CDR3aa: CASSFRGEKGAQHF
d_gene: TRBD1; j_gene: TRBJ2-3; v_gene: TRBV6-4; abundance: -; len: 15; CDR3nt: TGTGCCAGCAGAGACAGGGGATCTAGCACAGATACGCAGTATTTT; CDR3aa: CASRDRGSSTDTQYF
d_gene: -; j_gene: TRBJ1-3; v_gene: TRBV6-6; abundance: -; len: 14; CDR3nt: TGTGCCAGCAAGGGCTCACGGGGCGGAAACACCATATATTTT; CDR3aa: CASKGSRGGNTIYF
d_gene: -; j_gene: TRBJ1-1; v_gene: TRBV5-1; abundance: few; len: 12; CDR3nt: TGCGCCAGCAGCGGAGGTCCCATGATAGCTTTCTTT; CDR3aa: CASSGGPMIAFF
d_gene: -; j_gene: TRBJ2-1; v_gene: TRBV10-3; abundance: few; len: 11; CDR3nt: TGTGCCACCCGGGGCCCCAATGAGCAGTTCTTC; CDR3aa: CATRGPNEQFF
d_gene: -; j_gene: TRBJ2-1; v_gene: TRBV10-2; abundance: -; len: 15; CDR3nt: TGCGCCAGCAGTCCATCCCTCAGCTCCTACAATGAGCAGTTCTTC; CDR3aa: CASSPSLSSYNEQFF
d_gene: -; j_gene: TRBJ1-4; v_gene: TRBV14; abundance: -; len: 15; CDR3nt: TGTGCCAGCAGCCAATTTGGGGAGGCTGCTGAAAAACTGTTTTTT; CDR3aa: CASSQFGEAAEKLFF
d_gene: -; j_gene: TRBJ1-6; v_gene: TRBV25-1; abundance: -; len: 14; CDR3nt: TGTGCCAGCAGTGAGTGGGGAAAGAATTCACCCCTCCACTTT; CDR3aa: CASSEWGKNSPLHF
d_gene: -; j_gene: TRBJ1-1; v_gene: TRBV29-1; abundance: -; len: 11; CDR3nt: TGCAGCGTTGCTTGGAACACTGAAGCTTTCTTT; CDR3aa: CSVAWNTEAFF
d_gene: TRBD2; j_gene: TRBJ2-5; v_gene: TRBV7-9; abundance: -; len: 18; CDR3nt: TGTGCCAGCAGCCGAAGCACGGGACTAGCGGGAGCTAAAGAGACCCAGTACTTC; CDR3aa: CASSRSTGLAGAKETQYF
d_gene: TRBD1; j_gene: TRBJ2-3; v_gene: TRBV27; abundance: -; len: 17; CDR3nt: TGTGCCAGCAGTTCAGCCCGACAGGGGGCTATACGAGATACGCAGTATTTT; CDR3aa: CASSSARQGAIRDTQYF
d_gene: TRBD1; j_gene: TRBJ1-5; v_gene: TRBV18; abundance: few; len: 13; CDR3nt: TGTGCCAGCGCGGGACAGGGGGGTCAGCCCCAGCATTTT; CDR3aa: CASAGQGGQPQHF
d_gene: -; j_gene: TRBJ2-5; v_gene: TRBV7-2; abundance: -; len: 15; CDR3nt: TGTGCCAGCAGCCGTAGCCTTGGGATGGGCGGGGCCCAGTACTTC; CDR3aa: CASSRSLGMGGAQYF
d_gene: TRBD2; j_gene: TRBJ2-7; v_gene: TRBV6-5; abundance: -; len: 14; CDR3nt: TGTGCCAGCAGAGTAGCGGGAGGGAACTACGAGCAGTACTTC; CDR3aa: CASRVAGGNYEQYF
d_gene: TRBD1; j_gene: TRBJ2-7; v_gene: TRBV4-1; abundance: once; len: 15; CDR3nt: TGCGCCAGCAGCCAACAGGGACAGAGCTCCTACGAGCAGTACTTC; CDR3aa: CASSQQGQSSYEQYF
d_gene: -; j_gene: TRBJ2-2; v_gene: TRBV7-3; abundance: -; len: 14; CDR3nt: TGTGCCAGCAGCATTACAGGGTACACCGGGGAGCTGTTTTTT; CDR3aa: CASSITGYTGELFF
d_gene: -; j_gene: TRBJ1-2; v_gene: TRBV5-1; abundance: -; len: 13; CDR3nt: TGCGCCAGCAGCCCGGACGGCAACTATGGCTACACCTTC; CDR3aa: CASSPDGNYGYTF
d_gene: -; j_gene: TRBJ2-1; v_gene: TRBV7-9; abundance: few; len: 14; CDR3nt: TGTGCCAGCAGCCAAGACTCGGACACAGTGGAGCAGTTCTTC; CDR3aa: CASSQDSDTVEQFF
d_gene: -; j_gene: TRBJ1-1; v_gene: TRBV2; abundance: -; len: 17; CDR3nt: TGTGCCAGCAGTGAGTTTTGGAGGGTTGGCGTGAACACTGAAGCTTTCTTT; CDR3aa: CASSEFWRVGVNTEAFF
d_gene: -; j_gene: TRBJ2-7; v_gene: TRBV7-3; abundance: -; len: 14; CDR3nt: TGTGCCAGCAGTTCAAGCGCAAATTCCCACGAGCAGTACTTC; CDR3aa: CASSSSANSHEQYF
d_gene: TRBD1; j_gene: TRBJ2-7; v_gene: TRBV11-2; abundance: -; len: 15; CDR3nt: TGTGCCAGCAGCCTCCGACAGGGGGCCGCCTACGAGCAGTACTTC; CDR3aa: CASSLRQGAAYEQYF
d_gene: -; j_gene: TRBJ1-3; v_gene: TRBV5-1; abundance: -; len: 15; CDR3nt: TGCGCCAGCAGCTTGACGGGGCCCTCTGGAAACACCATATATTTT; CDR3aa: CASSLTGPSGNTIYF
d_gene: TRBD2; j_gene: TRBJ2-1; v_gene: TRBV9; abundance: -; len: 18; CDR3nt: TGTGCCAGCAGCGTAAGCCCCCCCGGGACTAGCGGTTACAATGAGCAGTTCTTC; CDR3aa: CASSVSPPGTSGYNEQFF